This passage covers 2 T cell receptor beta chains from one sample sequenced in a study of control samples from healthy donors and cancer patients. TCRdb's table, derived via immunoSEQ multiplex PCR, lists solely in-frame clones and lacks some. In the table there are 40,000 to 45,000 clones, about three quarters of which are singletons. Sequenced input: formalin-fixed, paraffin-embedded tissue. The origin of the receptors is a male donor with melanoma.

The CDR3 DNA reads TGTGCCAGCAGCCAAGCCAGCGGGACGGACGAGCAGTACTTC. Amino acids: CASSQASGTDEQYF. This sequence joins TRBV3-1 (or the pseudogene TRBV3-2) and TRBJ2-7; TRBD2 aligns across 7 bases. The CDR3 runs 14 residues. Germline-derived CDR1 and CDR2 are LGHDT and YNNKEL (reference sequence). Unmatched junction bases numbered 5, after V lost 1 base and J lost 5 bases.

The gene calls are TRBV28 and TRBJ1-5; 9 positions agree with TRBD1. This CDR3 has 15 amino acids. The trim removed 6 bases at V and 6 bases at J, leaving 9 bases unmatched. Germline lookup yields CDR1 MDHEN and CDR2 SYDVKM. The CDR3 DNA is TGTGCCAGCAGCCCGAACGACAGGGGGACTCAGCCCCAGCATTTT. Protein product: CASSPNDRGTQPQHF.